Below are 27 T cell receptor beta chains sequenced from a single sample in a study of shared clonotypes between healthy human individuals. As defined, naive CD8 cells were CD45RO-negative and positively selected for CCR7, with terminally differentiated effector memory CD45RA+ cells excluded. Sequencing was performed with immunoSEQ multiplex PCR; in TCRdb, only in-frame clones are kept and a portion is missing. The table includes roughly 2 million clones, approximately 95% detected once. Input material: naive CD8+ T cells sorted from blood. These receptors were collected from a man aged 18 to 35 in good health.

This clone was observed a few times. V is TRBV20-1 and J is TRBJ1-2, with D perhaps matching TRBD1 (5 bases). This CDR3 spans 11 amino acids. V lost 5 bases, J lost 4 bases, and 8 bases lay in between. Germline V lookup: CDR1 DFQATT, CDR2 SNEGSKA (reference sequence). Here the CDR3 DNA reads TGCAGTGCTCCTAGGGGCTATGGCTACACCTTC. It yields the protein CSAPRGYGYTF.

The chain carries TRBV6-1 and TRBJ2-7; 9 nucleotides line up with TRBD1. In germline, CDR1 is MNHNS, CDR2 SASEGT. J gave up 7 bases and V 6 bases, and 10 bases lay outside the gene matches. The CDR3 is 14 residues long. CDR3 sequence (DNA): TGTGCCAGCAGCACCGGGACAGGGTTTAATGAGCAGTACTTC. This codes for CASSTGTGFNEQYF.

V usage is TRBV7-9 and J usage is TRBJ2-1; D may correspond to TRBD1 or TRBD2 (5 bases each). Trimming stripped 5 bases from V and 8 bases from J, with 13 bases between. This CDR3 comprises 13 residues. The V gene's germline CDR1 is SEHNR and CDR2 FQNEAQ (reference sequence). The CDR3 loop is CASSTLGVDEQFF. The CDR3 DNA reads TGTGCCAGCAGCACCCTGGGGGTTGATGAGCAGTTCTTC.

In its sample, this clone was seen once. Other DNA sequences in this specimen translate into the identical CDR3. The gene calls are TRBV6-5 and TRBJ2-1, with TRBD2 matching 8 bases. CDR3 length equals 15 residues. The germline gives CDR1 MNHEY, CDR2 SVGAGI. Unmatched junction bases numbered 1, after V lost 0 bases and J lost 3 bases. The CDR3 loop is CASSYSAGGYNEQFF. CDR3 DNA: TGTGCCAGCAGTTACTCTGCGGGGGGCTACAATGAGCAGTTCTTC.

The CDR3 reads CASSQALTGFSQPQHF. The CDR3 nucleotides are TGCGCCAGCAGCCAGGCCCTCACAGGGTTCAGTCAGCCCCAGCATTTT. The J gene is TRBJ1-5, the V gene TRBV4-1; TRBD1 might be the D (6 bases). V was clipped by 3 bases and J by 6 bases, with 18 bases between them. The length of the CDR3 is 16 residues. The germline CDR1 and CDR2 sequences are MGHRA and YSYEKL.

CDR3 region: CASSRAGFYYNEQFF. CDR3 nucleotides: TGTGCCAGCAGCCGAGCGGGGTTTTACTACAATGAGCAGTTCTTC. The rearrangement joins TRBV5-6 to TRBJ2-1, with 7 bases aligning to TRBD2. The CDR3 covers 15 residues. V was clipped by 4 bases and J by 3 bases; unmatched bases: 7. Germline V gene lookup returns CDR1 SGHDT and CDR2 YYEEEE.

To note about this clone: The sample holds other DNA sequences that translate to the same CDR3. The V and J genes are TRBV30 and TRBJ2-3; a possible D gene is TRBD2 (7 bases). Germline assignment: CDR1 GTSNPN and CDR2 SVGIG (reference sequence). This CDR3 is built from 14 residues. The V end lost 2 bases, the J end lost 3 bases, and 12 bases lay between the germline ends. The CDR3 loop reads CAWSLGGGTDTQYF. The CDR3 coding sequence is TGTGCCTGGAGTTTAGGGGGGGGAACAGATACGCAGTATTTT.

The chain has TRBV29-1 and TRBJ2-1; 8 positions match TRBD2. Germline-derived CDR1 and CDR2 are SQVTM and ANQGSEA. This CDR3 spans 15 amino acids. Germline trimming cut 2 bases from V and 7 bases from J; bases unmatched to any gene: 10. The chain's CDR3 is CSVEFSGAARNEQFF. The CDR3 DNA sequence: TGCAGCGTTGAATTTAGCGGGGCGGCACGGAATGAGCAGTTCTTC.

This chain uses TRBV10-3 with TRBJ2-1; D gene ambiguous. V gave up 10 bases and J gave up 1 base, with 11 bases separating them. Germline V gene sequence: CDR1 ENHRY, CDR2 SYGVKD. The CDR3 runs to 13 residues. In DNA, the CDR3 is TGTGCCACTGGTGAAGGATCCTACAATGAGCAGTTCTTC. It encodes CATGEGSYNEQFF.

The chain employs TRBV30 and TRBJ1-2; TRBD1 might be the D (6 bases). CDR1 GTSNPN and CDR2 SVGIG come from the germline V gene (reference sequence). Trimming left V 0 bases short and J 8 bases short, with 19 bases between. This CDR3 spans 15 amino acids. CDR3 coding DNA: TGTGCCTGGAGTGTAACGTGGGGGGGCTTTGAAGGCTACACCTTC. This encodes CAWSVTWGGFEGYTF.

The rearrangement links TRBV27 to TRBJ2-1; D is unclear. Germline V gene lookup returns CDR1 MNHEY and CDR2 SMNVEV (reference sequence). The CDR3 totals 12 residues. The V and J ends lost 2 bases and 8 bases respectively, with 7 bases between them. Here the CDR3 reads CASSLPPHEQFF. CDR3 nucleotides: TGTGCCAGCAGTTTACCACCCCATGAGCAGTTCTTC.

The chain couples TRBV9 to TRBJ2-2; 10 bases agree with TRBD1. With 3 bases clipped from V and 5 bases from J, the junction kept 7 bases outside the gene matches. Germline V gene sequence: CDR1 SGDLS, CDR2 YYNGEE. The CDR3 totals 16 residues. Here the CDR3 reads CASSAGTGDGTGELFF. The DNA of the CDR3 is TGTGCCAGCAGCGCCGGGACAGGGGATGGAACCGGGGAGCTGTTTTTT.

The table lists this clone with a few counts. The sample carries other DNA sequences with the same CDR3. This sequence joins TRBV2 and TRBJ1-6; D uncertain. Per germline, CDR1 SNHLY and CDR2 FYNNEI. The CDR3 loop spans 12 amino acids. Trimming left V 6 bases short and J 8 bases short, with 8 bases between. For the CDR3, the DNA is TGTGCCAGCAGCGAGGACTATTCACCCCTCCACTTT. This sequence encodes CASSEDYSPLHF.

The CDR3 DNA follows: TGTGCCAGCACGGGACGGGACTCCTACGAGCAGTACTTC. Its protein is CASTGRDSYEQYF. V usage is TRBV5-4 and J usage is TRBJ2-7; D assignment may be TRBD1 or TRBD2 (5 bases each). Trimming cost V 6 bases and J 0 bases, with 10 bases left between them. Germline assignment: CDR1 SGHNT and CDR2 YYREEE (reference sequence). The length of the CDR3 is 13 residues.

The chain combines TRBV7-9 with TRBJ2-2; no definite D call. Looked up from germline, CDR1 is SEHNR and CDR2 is FQNEAQ (reference sequence). Trimming removed 10 bases at V and 0 bases at J, with 9 bases between. CDR3 length: 13 residues. Here the CDR3 reads CATVAANTGELFF. The CDR3 coding sequence is TGTGCCACGGTAGCAGCGAACACCGGGGAGCTGTTTTTT.

Concerning this clone itself: The sample has other DNA sequences that encode this CDR3 too. The J gene is TRBJ1-2, the V gene TRBV19; D is uncertain. The V gene lost 1 base and the J gene lost 0 bases, with 9 bases spanning the gap. CDR3 length: 15 amino acids. The germline V gene has CDR1 LNHDA and CDR2 SQIVND (reference sequence). The CDR3 coding sequence is TGTGCCAGTAGTATAGGGCCGGGAACTAACTATGGCTACACCTTC. Encoded protein: CASSIGPGTNYGYTF. The variable domain in full, with the rest retrieved from reference TRBV19 and TRBJ1-2, is DGGITQSPKYLFRKEGQNVTLSCEQNLNHDAMYWYRQDPGQGLRLIYYSQIVNDFQKGDIAEGYSVSREKKESFPLTVTSAQKNPTAFYLCASSIGPGTNYGYTFGSGTRLTVV.

This chain uses TRBV5-4 with TRBJ1-1; D unclear. This CDR3 is 12 amino acids long. Germline V gives CDR1 SGHNT, CDR2 YYREEE (reference sequence). The V gene lost 2 bases and the J gene lost 7 bases, with 9 bases spanning the gap. CDR3 sequence (DNA): TGTGCCAGCAGCTTCATGGACGGTGAAGCTTTCTTT. Its translation: CASSFMDGEAFF.

This clone came up once. J is TRBJ2-2 and V is TRBV13, with 9 bases matching TRBD2. V lost 3 bases to trimming and J lost 1 base; unmatched junction nucleotides: 3. Germline V gene data show CDR1 as PRHDT and CDR2 as FYEKMQ (reference sequence). This CDR3 is 16 amino acids long. CDR3 in amino acids: CASSFPTSGNTGELFF. As DNA, the CDR3 is TGTGCCAGCAGCTTCCCGACTAGCGGGAACACCGGGGAGCTGTTTTTT.

The rearrangement links TRBV9 to TRBJ2-2; TRBD1 might be the D (6 bases). The CDR3 is 13 amino acids. V dropped 4 bases and J dropped 7 bases, with 11 bases sitting between them. Germline assignment: CDR1 SGDLS and CDR2 YYNGEE. CDR3 sequence reads: CASSTQGGGELFF. The CDR3 nucleotides are TGTGCCAGCAGCACACAGGGTGGCGGGGAGCTGTTTTTT. The full variable domain, in which reference TRBV9 and TRBJ2-2 provide the parts outside the CDR3, is DSGVTQTPKHLITATGQRVTLRCSPRSGDLSVYWYQQSLDQGLQFLIQYYNGEERAKGNILERFSAQQFPDLHSELNLSSLELGDSALYFCASSTQGGGELFFGEGSRLTVL.

The chain joins TRBV7-9 to TRBJ2-1, with TRBD2 matching 10 bases. This CDR3 comprises 14 residues. Germline assignment: CDR1 SEHNR and CDR2 FQNEAQ (reference sequence). V shed 6 bases, J shed 8 bases, and the junction held 7 bases outside the gene matches. The CDR3 here is CASRSSGSLYEQFF. The DNA for the CDR3 is TGTGCCAGCAGGTCTAGCGGGAGTTTATATGAGCAGTTCTTC.

The chain uses TRBV6-5 and TRBJ2-1; TRBD2 matches at 7 bases. V trimming: 10 bases; J trimming: 7 bases; junction bases outside the gene matches: 7. The CDR3 is 12 residues long. In germline, CDR1 is MNHEY, CDR2 SVGAGI. CDR3 sequence reads: CAIGRWGNEQFF. DNA for the CDR3: TGTGCCATCGGGAGGTGGGGGAATGAGCAGTTCTTC.

This sequence joins TRBV7-9 and TRBJ1-1; D unclear. Between the trimmed V and J ends, which lost 5 bases and 7 bases, there was a span of 11 bases. Germline-derived CDR1 and CDR2 are SEHNR and FQNEAQ (reference sequence). This CDR3 has 12 amino acids. Written as DNA, the CDR3 is TGTGCCAGCAGCCAAATGGGGAATGAAGCTTTCTTT. It encodes CASSQMGNEAFF. Complete variable domain (other parts from reference TRBV7-9 and TRBJ1-1): DTGVSQNPRHKITKRGQNVTFRCDPISEHNRLYWYRQTLGQGPEFLTYFQNEAQLEKSRLLSDRFSAERPKGSFSTLEIQRTEQGDSAMYLCASSQMGNEAFFGQGTRLTVV.

The chain combines TRBV27 with TRBJ2-7; perhaps TRBD2 as D (5 bases). Germline V lookup: CDR1 MNHEY, CDR2 SMNVEV (reference sequence). Trimming removed 8 bases from V and 0 bases from J, with 17 bases in between. The CDR3 sequence is 15 residues long. CDR3 nucleotides: TGTGCCAGCGGTCCGTTTCCCAGCGGCTCCTACGAGCAGTACTTC. It specifies CASGPFPSGSYEQYF.

V and J are TRBV7-8 and TRBJ1-2, with a tentative D call TRBD1 (5 bases). From germline, CDR1 is SGHVS and CDR2 FQNEAQ. This CDR3 is 13 amino acids long. V lost 6 bases to trimming and J lost 3 bases, with 11 bases between them. The CDR3 sequence is CASRSTEDYGYTF. CDR3 DNA: TGTGCCAGCAGGTCGACAGAAGACTATGGCTACACCTTC.

This clone was seen only once. The same CDR3 arises from other DNA sequences in this sample as well. This sequence joins TRBV2 and TRBJ1-2, with unresolved D. The CDR3 has 13 residues. Per the germline V gene, CDR1 is SNHLY and CDR2 is FYNNEI. V shed 1 base and J shed 2 bases, with 5 bases lying between them. CDR3 region: CASSEGANYGYTF. The DNA of the CDR3 is TGTGCCAGCAGTGAAGGGGCAAACTATGGCTACACCTTC.

The chain combines TRBV29-1 with TRBJ1-3, with D perhaps matching TRBD1 (5 bases). Germline assignment: CDR1 SQVTM and CDR2 ANQGSEA. CDR3 length: 15 residues. V was shortened by 1 base and J by 4 bases, with 14 bases between the two germline ends. CDR3 DNA sequence: TGCAGCGTTGAAGGGGCAGACCAGGGCGGAAACACCATATATTTT. It yields the protein CSVEGADQGGNTIYF.

CDR3 nucleotide sequence: TGCGCCAGCAGCTTTAACCCTGGCGTAGCGGGGGAGCAAGAGACCCAGTACTTC. Translating gives CASSFNPGVAGEQETQYF. V gene TRBV4-1 combines with J gene TRBJ2-5; the match to TRBD2 covers 9 bases. This CDR3 has 18 residues. V trimming: 5 bases; J trimming: 2 bases; junction bases outside the gene matches: 15. Germline lookup yields CDR1 MGHRA and CDR2 YSYEKL.